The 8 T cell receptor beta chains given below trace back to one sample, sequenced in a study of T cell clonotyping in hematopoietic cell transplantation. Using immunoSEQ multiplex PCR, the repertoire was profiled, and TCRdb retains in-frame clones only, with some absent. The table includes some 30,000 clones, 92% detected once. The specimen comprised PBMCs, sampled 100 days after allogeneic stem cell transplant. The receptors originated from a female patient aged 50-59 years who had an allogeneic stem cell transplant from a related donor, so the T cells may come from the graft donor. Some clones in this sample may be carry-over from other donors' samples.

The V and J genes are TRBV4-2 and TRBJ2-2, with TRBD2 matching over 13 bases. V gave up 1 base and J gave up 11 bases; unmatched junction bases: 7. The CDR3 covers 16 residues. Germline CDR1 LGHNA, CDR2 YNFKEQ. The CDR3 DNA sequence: TGTGCCAGCAGCCAAGGGACTAGCGGGGGTTACCGTGAGCTGTTTTTT. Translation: CASSQGTSGGYRELFF.

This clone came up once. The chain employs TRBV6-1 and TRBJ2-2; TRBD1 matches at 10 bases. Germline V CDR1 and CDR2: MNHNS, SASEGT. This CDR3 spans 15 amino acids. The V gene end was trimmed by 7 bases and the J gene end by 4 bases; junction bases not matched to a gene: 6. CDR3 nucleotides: TGTGCCAGCAACCGGGACAGGGGATTCACCGGGGAGCTGTTTTTT. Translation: CASNRDRGFTGELFF.

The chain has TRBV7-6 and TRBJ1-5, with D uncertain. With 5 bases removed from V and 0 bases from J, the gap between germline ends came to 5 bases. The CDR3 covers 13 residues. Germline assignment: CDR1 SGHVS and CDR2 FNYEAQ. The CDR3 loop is CASSEGSNQPQHF. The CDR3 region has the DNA TGTGCCAGCAGCGAGGGTAGCAATCAGCCCCAGCATTTT.

CDR3 in DNA: TGTGCCAGCAGCGCGACAGGGCATAGCAATCAGCCCCAGCATTTT. Protein product: CASSATGHSNQPQHF. The V gene is TRBV5-5, the J gene TRBJ1-5; 7 positions match TRBD1. The germline gives CDR1 SGHKS, CDR2 YYEKEE (reference sequence). This CDR3 contains 15 residues. Losses at the gene ends were 4 bases for V and 0 bases for J; bases not matched to a gene: 4. The full variable domain, its missing parts supplied by reference TRBV5-5 and TRBJ1-5, is DAGVTQSPTHLIKTRGQQVTLRCSPISGHKSVSWYQQVLGQGPQFIFQYYEKEERGRGNFPDRFSARQFPNYSSELNVNALLLGDSALYLCASSATGHSNQPQHFGDGTRLSIL.

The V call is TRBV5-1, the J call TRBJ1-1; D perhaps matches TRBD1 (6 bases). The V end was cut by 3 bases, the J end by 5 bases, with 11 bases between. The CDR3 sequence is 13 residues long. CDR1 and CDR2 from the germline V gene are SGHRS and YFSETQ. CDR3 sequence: CASSSGGGTEAFF. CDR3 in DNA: TGCGCCAGCAGCTCCGGAGGGGGGACTGAAGCTTTCTTT.

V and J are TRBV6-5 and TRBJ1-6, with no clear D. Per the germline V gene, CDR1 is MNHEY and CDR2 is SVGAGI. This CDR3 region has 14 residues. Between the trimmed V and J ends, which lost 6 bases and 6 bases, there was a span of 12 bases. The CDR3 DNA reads TGTGCCAGCAGACCGGACGGAAGTAATTCACCCCTCCACTTT. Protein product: CASRPDGSNSPLHF.

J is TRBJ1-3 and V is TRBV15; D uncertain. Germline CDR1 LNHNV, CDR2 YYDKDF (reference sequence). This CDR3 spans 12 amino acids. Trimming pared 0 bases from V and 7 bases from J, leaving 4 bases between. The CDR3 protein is CATSRDRNTIYF. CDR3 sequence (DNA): TGTGCCACCAGCAGAGACCGCAACACCATATATTTT.

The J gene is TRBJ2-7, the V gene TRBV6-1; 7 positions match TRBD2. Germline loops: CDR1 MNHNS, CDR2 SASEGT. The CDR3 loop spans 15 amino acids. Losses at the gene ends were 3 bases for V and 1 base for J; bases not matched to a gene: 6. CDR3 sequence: CASSEGPGGSYEQYF. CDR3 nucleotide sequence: TGTGCCAGCAGTGAGGGACCCGGGGGGTCCTACGAGCAGTACTTC.